This T cell receptor beta chain was recorded in a study of blood T cell repertoires in COVID-19. This CDR3 spans 16 amino acids. Germline trimming cut 6 bases from V and 1 base from J; bases unmatched to any gene: 8. Germline-derived CDR1 and CDR2 are LGHDT and YNNKEL (reference sequence). In Seattle, patients joined the study during active infection and were tracked longitudinally. TCRdb's table, derived via immunoSEQ multiplex PCR, lists solely in-frame clones and lacks some. The table records 15,000 to 20,000 clones, around three quarters of them present only once. The V and J genes are TRBV3-1 (or the pseudogene TRBV3-2) and TRBJ2-7, with TRBD2 matching 11 bases. Input material: peripheral blood. The receptor was isolated from a man in his 70s with COVID-19, enrolled during active disease. The CDR3 coding sequence is TGTGCCAGCAGTCGGAGGACTAGCGGGCCTTCCTACGAGCAGTACTTC. This translates into CASSRRTSGPSYEQYF.